This T cell receptor (beta chain) was recovered during a study of shared clonotypes between healthy human individuals. Overall study context: Ranging from 18 to 49 in age, donors were a couple of women and three men. A donor's plate count was three for CD4 naive and three for CD4 memory; CD8 naive had two and CD8 memory one.

Germline V gives CDR1 ENHRY, CDR2 SYGVKD. V was trimmed by 4 bases and J by 2 bases, leaving 18 bases between them. The CDR3 has 18 amino acids. In the case of this clone: Its specificity is unknown.

Researchers partitioned CD4+ cells into CD45RA+ naive and CD45RA-negative memory subsets. Study-wide results and limits: Non-shared clonotypes had lower generation probabilities than those shared by all four donors.

The method was immunoSEQ multiplex PCR; TCRdb's version includes in-frame clones alone and lacks a portion of them. Here the sample spans some 2.1 million clones, over 85% being singletons. Material: naive CD4+ T cells sorted from blood. This sample's subset: CD45RA+ positively selected. The clonotype originates from a man younger than 35 in good health. The genes are TRBV10-3 and TRBJ2-6; TRBD1 or TRBD2 may be the D gene (5 bases each). CDR3 in DNA: TGTGCCATCAGTGGATCGGGGACCCCAGGAACTGGGGCCAACGTCCTGACTTTC. This sequence encodes CAISGSGTPGTGANVLTF.